One sample yielded the 18 T cell receptor beta chains listed below, sequenced in a study of shared clonotypes between healthy human individuals. Here immunoSEQ multiplex PCR was the method, and the copy in TCRdb shows in-frame clones only, minus some. The sample shows approximately 1.9 million clones, 93% of them seen only once. Cells designated naive CD8 were CD45RO-negative and were positively selected for CCR7, with terminally differentiated effector memory CD45RA+ cells excluded. Sequencing was carried out using naive CD8+ T cells from PBMCs. These TCRs come from a man aged 18 to 30 in good health. Some clones in this sample may be carry-over from other donors' samples.

V usage is TRBV28 and J usage is TRBJ2-1; 14 bases are a match to TRBD2. Germline CDR1 and CDR2: MDHEN and SYDVKM. The CDR3 covers 16 residues. The CDR3 DNA sequence: TGTGCTACGGGAACCGGGACTAGCGGGAGTCCCCATGAGCAGTTCTTC. Translating gives CATGTGTSGSPHEQFF.

This chain's CDR3 is CASSITRNTEAFF. The CDR3 bases are TGTGCCAGTAGTATCACCCGAAACACTGAAGCTTTCTTT. This rearrangement joins TRBV19 to TRBJ1-1; the D is unclear. The CDR3 covers 13 residues. CDR1 is LNHDA, CDR2 SQIVND, per germline (reference sequence). V shed 3 bases and J shed 2 bases, with 7 bases lying between them.

This chain uses TRBV29-1 with TRBJ2-3; D is unresolved. Per the germline V gene, CDR1 is SQVTM and CDR2 is ANQGSEA. The CDR3 length is 12 residues. The V and J ends lost 3 bases and 4 bases respectively, with 8 bases between them. CDR3 DNA sequence: TGCAGCGTTGATAAGATCCCAGATACGCAGTATTTT. Its protein product is CSVDKIPDTQYF.

This chain connects TRBV5-8 to TRBJ1-5; D is undetermined. Per germline, CDR1 SGHTS and CDR2 YDEGEE. V lost 0 bases and J 5 bases, leaving 9 bases between the germline ends. The CDR3 length is 14 residues. The CDR3 bases are TGTGCCAGCAGCTTGGGGACCGGACATCAGCCCCAGCATTTT. Its protein product is CASSLGTGHQPQHF. Looking up the rest from reference TRBV5-8 and TRBJ1-5 gives the full variable domain: EAGVTQSPTHLIKTRGQQATLRCSPISGHTSVYWYQQALGLGLQFLLWYDEGEERNRGNFPPRFSGRQFPNYSSELNVNALELEDSALYLCASSLGTGHQPQHFGDGTRLSIL.

V and J are TRBV29-1 and TRBJ2-7, with D tentatively TRBD2 (5 bases). The CDR3 runs 15 residues. Trimming took off 3 bases at V and 3 bases at J, with 18 bases between the two ends. The germline V gene has CDR1 SQVTM and CDR2 ANQGSEA. CDR3 coding DNA: TGCAGCGTTGATTCTTGGTCCGGGAACGGCTACGAGCAGTACTTC. Protein: CSVDSWSGNGYEQYF.

A word on this clone: Other nucleotide sequences from this sample produce the same CDR3. The chain is built from TRBV6-5 and TRBJ1-5; D may be TRBD1 (6 bases). Germline CDR1 reads MNHEY; CDR2 reads SVGAGI. V gave up 8 bases and J gave up 2 bases, with 10 bases separating them. The CDR3 has 13 residues. CDR3 protein: CASGQGRNQPQHF. As DNA, the CDR3 is TGTGCCAGCGGGCAGGGGCGCAATCAGCCCCAGCATTTT.

The chain employs TRBV28 and TRBJ2-7; a weak D match, TRBD2 (5 bases). Deletions cut 5 bases from V and 5 bases from J, with 22 bases between. CDR1 and CDR2 from the germline V gene are MDHEN and SYDVKM. The CDR3 loop spans 16 amino acids. The CDR3 loop reads CASSPPPDGGLHEQYF. In DNA, the CDR3 is TGTGCCAGCAGTCCCCCCCCGGACGGAGGTCTGCACGAGCAGTACTTC.

Only one count was recorded for this clone. The chain joins TRBV6-5 to TRBJ2-3, with no clear D. The ends were cut back, 6 bases at V and 5 bases at J, with 15 bases in the middle. Looked up from germline, CDR1 is MNHEY and CDR2 is SVGAGI. The CDR3 contains 14 residues. The CDR3 reads CASRGYGDLDTQYF. The CDR3 DNA reads TGTGCCAGCAGGGGCTACGGAGATTTAGATACGCAGTATTTT.

This chain's CDR3 is CASSLIILAGVPGDTQYF. CDR3 bases: TGTGCCAGCAGCTTAATCATCCTAGCGGGAGTCCCCGGAGATACGCAGTATTTT. V usage is TRBV7-9 and J usage is TRBJ2-3; the match to TRBD2 covers 10 bases. V was clipped by 2 bases and J by 5 bases; unmatched bases: 13. The CDR3 length is 18 residues. In germline, CDR1 is SEHNR, CDR2 FQNEAQ (reference sequence).

The rearrangement links TRBV6-1 to TRBJ2-7, with TRBD2 matching over 10 bases. V shed 11 bases and J 2 bases; nucleotides not matched to a gene: 6. The CDR3 has 13 residues. Germline values: CDR1 MNHNS, CDR2 SASEGT. CDR3 DNA: TGTGCCTGTCGACTAGCGGGCACCTACGAGCAGTACTTC. Translating gives CACRLAGTYEQYF.

The chain carries TRBV5-5 and TRBJ1-4; D is undetermined. Germline V CDR1 and CDR2: SGHKS, YYEKEE (reference sequence). The CDR3 runs to 16 residues. The germline V and J ends were trimmed by 2 bases and 6 bases, with 17 bases remaining between them. The CDR3 sequence: CASSLTLVMGDEKLFF. DNA of the CDR3: TGTGCCAGCAGCTTAACGCTTGTAATGGGAGATGAAAAACTGTTTTTT.

The rearrangement links TRBV27 to TRBJ2-3; D ambiguous. CDR3 length equals 15 residues. Germline V gives CDR1 MNHEY, CDR2 SMNVEV (reference sequence). Between the trimmed V and J ends, which lost 0 bases and 2 bases, there was a span of 9 bases. The CDR3 loop reads CASSLSMDVTDTQYF. CDR3 sequence (DNA): TGTGCCAGCAGTTTATCGATGGACGTCACAGATACGCAGTATTTT.

The chain has TRBV28 and TRBJ1-1; maybe TRBD1 (5 bases). Germline CDR1 and CDR2: MDHEN and SYDVKM. Trimming took 2 bases from V and 5 from J, leaving 12 bases between them. The CDR3 spans 14 residues. The CDR3 DNA follows: TGTGCCAGCAGTTTAGGGCAGACAGTAACTGAAGCTTTCTTT. This translates into CASSLGQTVTEAFF.

The rearrangement links TRBV29-1 to TRBJ1-5; D unclear. This CDR3 spans 11 amino acids. Trimming stripped 2 bases from V and 3 bases from J, with 2 bases between. Germline V gives CDR1 SQVTM, CDR2 ANQGSEA. In DNA, the CDR3 is TGCAGCGTTGAATACAATCAGCCCCAGCATTTT. Translating gives CSVEYNQPQHF.

The rearrangement joins TRBV11-2 to TRBJ2-5, with 12 bases matching TRBD2. This CDR3 has 16 amino acids. Germline V gene data show CDR1 as SGHAT and CDR2 as FQNNGV. After removal of 4 bases from V and 5 bases from J, the junction contained 8 bases not matched to a gene. CDR3 in amino acids: CASSSQLAGGRETQYF. The CDR3 DNA reads as TGTGCCAGCAGCTCCCAACTAGCGGGAGGTCGTGAGACCCAGTACTTC.

This clone was found once. The chain has TRBV11-2 and TRBJ1-3, with D hard to call. The CDR3 contains 16 residues. Germline CDR1 SGHAT, CDR2 FQNNGV. The V end was cut by 0 bases, the J end by 0 bases, with 9 bases between. The CDR3 nucleotides read TGTGCCAGCAGCTTAGATCGCACTCTCTCTGGAAACACCATATATTTT. Translation gives CASSLDRTLSGNTIYF.

The CDR3, as DNA: TGTGCAAGTCGCTTAGTCGGGGGGAGGAATCAGCCCCAGCATTTT. The encoded protein is CASRLVGGRNQPQHF. The V call is TRBV12-2, the J call TRBJ1-5. TRBV12-2 is a pseudogene. The CDR3 has 15 amino acids.

This chain uses TRBV7-6 with TRBJ2-1; TRBD1 matches at 9 bases. The germline V gene encodes CDR1 SGHVS and CDR2 FNYEAQ. CDR3 length: 18 amino acids. Trimming took 1 base from V and 4 from J; bases not matched to a gene: 11. Here the CDR3 DNA reads TGTGCCAGCAGCTTAGAGGGGGAGGGGACAGGGCCTTACAATGAGCAGTTCTTC. Protein sequence: CASSLEGEGTGPYNEQFF.